These T cell receptor beta chains were read from a single sample in a study of T-cell memory formation after mild COVID-19. One entry per CDR3 protein, called by TCRdb with MiXCR from the 5' RACE reads. The data show fewer than 700,000 distinct CDR3 sequences, about 20% seen once. The sequenced material came from PBMCs or a T cell subset sorted from them (not recorded which). These receptors were obtained from an adult woman who had mild COVID-19 (a few samples of this study predate the infection). Cell type and time point are not known. The CDR3 runs from the conserved cysteine through the conserved F or W. A D gene is named only where the DNA matches it firmly. Some rows mark clone size as missing; the rest say once, few, many or name a class of expanded clone.

d_gene	v_gene	abundance	j_gene	CDR3nt	CDR3aa
NA	TRBV6-2/TRBV6-3	NA	TRBJ2-3	TGTGCCAGCAGTTACTCGATCGACACCTTCAGGGTTGAGGGCACAGATACGCAGTATTTT	CASSYSIDTFRVEGTDTQYF
NA	TRBV2	NA	TRBJ2-5	TGTGCCAGCACGTTGATGGCGGGACAGCAAGAGACCCAGTACTTC	CASTLMAGQQETQYF
TRBD2	TRBV10-3	few	TRBJ2-7	TGTGCCATCAGTGAGCCGGGAGGGCCTTACGAGCAGTACTTC	CAISEPGGPYEQYF
TRBD2	TRBV4-1	NA	TRBJ2-5	TGCGCCAGCAGCCAAGCATTAGCGGGGGGCCCGTACCAAGAGACCCAGTACTTC	CASSQALAGGPYQETQYF
NA	TRBV18	NA	TRBJ1-1	TGTGCCAGCTCACCGGACGGGGGGGTGACTGAAGCTTTCTTT	CASSPDGGVTEAFF
NA	TRBV30	NA	TRBJ2-7	TGTGCCTGGAGTCGCGGCTACGAGCAGTACTTC	CAWSRGYEQYF
NA	TRBV18	NA	TRBJ2-5	TGTGCCAGCTCACCAGATTACATTCGAGAGACCCAGTACTTC	CASSPDYIRETQYF
NA	TRBV4-1	NA	TRBJ2-1	TGCGCCAGCAGCCAGTACAACTGGGATGAGCAGTTCTTC	CASSQYNWDEQFF
TRBD1	TRBV5-6	many	TRBJ1-5	TGTGCCAGCAGCTTGTACACGGGACAGGTGAAGCCCCAGCATTTT	CASSLYTGQVKPQHF
TRBD2	TRBV7-2	NA	TRBJ2-5	TGTGCCAGCAGCTTAGGAGTAGCGGGGTTCGTTGAGACCCAGTACTTC	CASSLGVAGFVETQYF
TRBD2	TRBV10-3	NA	TRBJ2-3	TGTGCCATCAGTGAGCCGACCGGGACTAGCGGGAGTTTACGGGCAGATACGCAGTATTTT	CAISEPTGTSGSLRADTQYF
NA	TRBV7-8	NA	TRBJ1-4	TGTGCCAGCAGCCCCGGGACTCGTGAAAAACTGTTTTTT	CASSPGTREKLFF
TRBD2	TRBV12-3/TRBV12-4	few	TRBJ2-3	TGTGCCAGCAGCGGACTAGCGGTTATCACAGATACGCAGTATTTT	CASSGLAVITDTQYF
NA	TRBV7-3	NA	TRBJ2-3	TGTGCCAGCAGCTTTTTGCCTAGTGGGCCAGATACGCAGTATTTT	CASSFLPSGPDTQYF
NA	TRBV30	few	TRBJ2-2	TGTGCCTGGAGTTCCACCGGGGAGCTGTTTTTT	CAWSSTGELFF
NA	TRBV24-1	NA	TRBJ2-2	TGTGCCACCAGTGATTTGCTACTCTCGGGCGGGGAGCTGTTTTTT	CATSDLLLSGGELFF
NA	TRBV13	few	TRBJ2-3	TGTGCCAGCAGCCCCGCCTCCGATTTCGATACGCAGTATTTT	CASSPASDFDTQYF
NA	TRBV9	few	TRBJ1-6	TGTGCCAGCAGCGTAGGGCAGCAGAGTTCTTCTAATTCACCCCTCCACTTT	CASSVGQQSSSNSPLHF
NA	TRBV12-3/TRBV12-4	NA	TRBJ2-5	TGTGCCAGCAGCTCGCTTTTCGTGAGGGAGACCCAGTACTTC	CASSSLFVRETQYF
NA	TRBV5-1	many	TRBJ2-7	TGCGCCAGCAGCTTGGCTACTAGCAGGAGCTCCTACGAGCAGTACTTC	CASSLATSRSSYEQYF
TRBD2	TRBV12-3/TRBV12-4	NA	TRBJ2-3	TGTGCCAGCACTCCTAGCGGGAGGGCCGCAGATACGCAGTATTTT	CASTPSGRAADTQYF
NA	TRBV27	NA	TRBJ2-2	TGTGCCAGCAGTTTAAAGTGGGCCGGGGAGCTGTTTTTT	CASSLKWAGELFF
NA	TRBV6-2/TRBV6-3	few	TRBJ2-7	TGTGCCAGCAGTCCAGGGGTCTACTACGAGCAGTACTTC	CASSPGVYYEQYF
NA	TRBV5-1	NA	TRBJ1-1	TGCGCCAGCAGCGAAGGGGTGGACACTGAAGCTTTCTTT	CASSEGVDTEAFF
NA	TRBV29-1	NA	TRBJ1-5	TGCAGCGTTGCGGGGGGCGGTGGGCAGCCCCAGCATTTT	CSVAGGGGQPQHF
TRBD2	TRBV2	NA	TRBJ2-3	TGTGCCAGCAGTGAAGTATCCGTCGCTGAGCGGGAACCTTACACAGATACGCAGTATTTT	CASSEVSVAEREPYTDTQYF
NA	TRBV4-3	NA	TRBJ2-7	TGCGCCAGCAGCCTCGGACGGAGTTTACCCTACGAGCAGTACTTC	CASSLGRSLPYEQYF
TRBD1	TRBV5-1	medium-sized	TRBJ1-1	TGCGCCAGCAGCTCGGGGGACAGGAGCCCGAACACTGAAGCTTTCTTT	CASSSGDRSPNTEAFF
NA	TRBV12-3/TRBV12-4	NA	TRBJ2-1	TGTGCCAGCAGCCCAGGTGGGGAAGGGACCTACAATGAGCAGTTCTTC	CASSPGGEGTYNEQFF